This TCR beta chain came from a study of regulatory T cells in long-lasting Graves disease. In building TCR beta libraries, iRepertoire HTBI primers were used together with Arm-PCR of CDR3 regions. As processed by the authors: Identification yielded around 68 TRBV and under 15 TRBJ segments across samples. Each CDR3 protein is one row after TCRdb ran MiXCR on the multiplex PCR reads. The V and J calls reflect TCRdb's pipeline rather than the authors' work. Seen here are 450,000 to 600,000 distinct CDR3 sequences, roughly 14% observed once, and the top ten hold roughly a tenth. The time point is: newly diagnosed GD, antithyroid drugs for less than 3 months. Researchers made the TCR library from RNA that was extracted from PBMCs. Germline CDR1 and CDR2: MGHRA and YSYEKL. V shed 0 bases and J 9 bases; nucleotides not matched to a gene: 12. The length of the CDR3 is 18 residues. These same data were also listed under a study on T cells in Graves' hyperthyroidism and ophthalmopathy. That paper notes: Researchers report that a 13 V-J model separated ophthalmopathy from stable hyperthyroidism.

The sample here was peripheral blood mononuclear cells (PBMCs), taken at new diagnosis, from a patient treated with antithyroid drugs. The chain links TRBV4-1 to TRBJ1-6, with TRBD1 matching over 9 bases. The receptor was isolated from a man aged 25 to 40 with Graves disease. The CDR3 here is CASSQEGTGTGFISPLHF. CDR3 in DNA: TGCGCCAGCAGCCAAGAGGGGACCGGGACAGGGTTTATTTCACCCCTCCACTTT.